Reported below is one TCR beta chain. The data were taken from a study of blood T cell repertoires in COVID-19. Participant-reported clinical history was the basis for cohort assignment. As originally analysed: Reference gene primer amplification gave estimated nucleated cell counts. Assay used: immunoSEQ multiplex PCR; TCRdb lists only in-frame clones, some missing. The V and J calls and the clone size are those of that table, but D and trimming were determined from the DNA. The repertoire consists of about 250,000 clones, with around 86% occurring once and the leading ten covering more than 1.5%. The germline gives CDR1 SNHLY, CDR2 FYNNEI. V was clipped by 6 bases and J by 0 bases; unmatched bases: 17. The CDR3 length is 22 residues.

This chain connects TRBV2 to TRBJ2-6, with 13 bases identical to TRBD2. The source material was PBMCs or T cells enriched from blood (not recorded which). This TCR derives from a man aged 40-49 years who had recovered from COVID-19. The CDR3 coding sequence is TGTGCCAGCAGGTCCGGGACAGCCGGGACTAGCGGGATCTACTCTGGGGCCAACGTCCTGACTTTC. The encoded protein is CASRSGTAGTSGIYSGANVLTF.